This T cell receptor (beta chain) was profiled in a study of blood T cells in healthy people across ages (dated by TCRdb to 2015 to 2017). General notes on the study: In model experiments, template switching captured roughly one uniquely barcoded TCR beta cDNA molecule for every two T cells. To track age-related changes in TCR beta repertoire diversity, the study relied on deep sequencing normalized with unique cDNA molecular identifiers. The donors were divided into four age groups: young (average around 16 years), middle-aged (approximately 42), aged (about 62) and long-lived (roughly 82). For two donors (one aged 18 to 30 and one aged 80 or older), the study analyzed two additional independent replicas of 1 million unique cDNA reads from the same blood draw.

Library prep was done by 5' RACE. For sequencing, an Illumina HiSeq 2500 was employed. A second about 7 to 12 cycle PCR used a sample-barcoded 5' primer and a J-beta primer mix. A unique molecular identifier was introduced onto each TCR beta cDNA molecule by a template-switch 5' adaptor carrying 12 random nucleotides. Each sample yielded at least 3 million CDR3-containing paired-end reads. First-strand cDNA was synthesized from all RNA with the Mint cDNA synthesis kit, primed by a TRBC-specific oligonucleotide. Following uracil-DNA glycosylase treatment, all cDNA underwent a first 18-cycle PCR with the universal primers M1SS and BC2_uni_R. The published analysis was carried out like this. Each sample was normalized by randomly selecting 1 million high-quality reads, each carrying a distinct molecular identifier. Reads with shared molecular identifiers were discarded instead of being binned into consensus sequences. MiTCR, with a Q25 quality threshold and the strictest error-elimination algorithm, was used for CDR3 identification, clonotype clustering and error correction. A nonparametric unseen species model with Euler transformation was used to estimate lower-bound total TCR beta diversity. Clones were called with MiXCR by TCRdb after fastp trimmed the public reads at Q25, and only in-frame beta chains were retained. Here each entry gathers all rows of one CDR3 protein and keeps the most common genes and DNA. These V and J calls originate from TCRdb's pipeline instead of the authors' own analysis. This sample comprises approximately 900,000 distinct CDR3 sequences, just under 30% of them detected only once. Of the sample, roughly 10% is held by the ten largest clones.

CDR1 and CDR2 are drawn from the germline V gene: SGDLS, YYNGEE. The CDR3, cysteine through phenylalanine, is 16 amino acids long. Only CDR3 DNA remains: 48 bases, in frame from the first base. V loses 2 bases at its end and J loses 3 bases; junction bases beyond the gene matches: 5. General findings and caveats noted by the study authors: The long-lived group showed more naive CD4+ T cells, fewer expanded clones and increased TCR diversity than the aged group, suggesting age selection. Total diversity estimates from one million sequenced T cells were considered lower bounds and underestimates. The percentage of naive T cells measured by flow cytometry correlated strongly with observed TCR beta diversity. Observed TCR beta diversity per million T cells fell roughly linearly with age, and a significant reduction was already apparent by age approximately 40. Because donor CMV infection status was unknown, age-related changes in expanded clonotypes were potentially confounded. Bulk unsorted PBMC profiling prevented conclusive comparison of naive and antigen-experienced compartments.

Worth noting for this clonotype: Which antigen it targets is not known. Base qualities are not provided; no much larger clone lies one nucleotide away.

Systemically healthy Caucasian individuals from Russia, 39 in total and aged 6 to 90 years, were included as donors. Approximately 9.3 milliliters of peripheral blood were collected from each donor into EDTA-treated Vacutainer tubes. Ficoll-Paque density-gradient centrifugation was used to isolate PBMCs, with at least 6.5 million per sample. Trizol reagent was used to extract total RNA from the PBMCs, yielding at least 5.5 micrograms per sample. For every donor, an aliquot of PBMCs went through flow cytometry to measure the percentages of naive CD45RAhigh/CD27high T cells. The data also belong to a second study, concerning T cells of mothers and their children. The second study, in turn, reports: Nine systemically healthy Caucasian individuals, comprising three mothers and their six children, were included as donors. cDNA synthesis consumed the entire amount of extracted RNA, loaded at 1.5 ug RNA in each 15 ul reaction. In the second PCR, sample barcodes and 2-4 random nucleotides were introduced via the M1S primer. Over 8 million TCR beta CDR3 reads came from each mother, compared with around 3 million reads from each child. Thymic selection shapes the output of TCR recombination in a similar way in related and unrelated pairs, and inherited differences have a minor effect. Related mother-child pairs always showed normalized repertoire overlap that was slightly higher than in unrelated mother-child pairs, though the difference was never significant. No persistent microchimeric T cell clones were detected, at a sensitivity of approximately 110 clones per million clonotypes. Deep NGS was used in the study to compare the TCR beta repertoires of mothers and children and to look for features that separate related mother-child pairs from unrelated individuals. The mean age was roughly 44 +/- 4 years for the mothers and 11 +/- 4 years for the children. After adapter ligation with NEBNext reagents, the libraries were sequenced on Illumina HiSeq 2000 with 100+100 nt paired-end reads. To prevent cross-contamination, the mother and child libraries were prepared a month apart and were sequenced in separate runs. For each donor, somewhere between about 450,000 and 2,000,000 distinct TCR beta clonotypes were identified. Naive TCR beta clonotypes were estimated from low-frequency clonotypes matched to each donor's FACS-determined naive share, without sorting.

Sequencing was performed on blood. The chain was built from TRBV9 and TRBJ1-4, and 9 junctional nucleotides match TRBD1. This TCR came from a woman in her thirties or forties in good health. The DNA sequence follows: TGTGCCAGCAGCGTCGGGACAGGGCGATCTAATGAAAAACTGTTTTTT. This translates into CASSVGTGRSNEKLFF.